This T cell receptor beta chain is drawn from a study of CXCR3-negative and CXCR3-positive naive CD8 T cells. Study observations and caveats: Memory CD8+ cells had much lower diversity, and both naive subsets had comparably high diversity. CXCR3-positive naive cells carried more hydrophobic TRB CDR3s than CXCR3-negative ones.

The CDR3 contains 11 residues. Germline V gene sequence: CDR1 SQVTM, CDR2 ANQGSEA. On this clonotype itself: The antigen remains unidentified.

5' RACE that incorporated UMI labels was used to prepare the TRB cDNA libraries. After re-calling the 5' RACE reads, TCRdb lists one entry per CDR3 protein, DNA absent. The sample includes about 90,000 distinct CDR3 sequences. The sample was naive CXCR3- CD8+ T cells from blood. Subset noted: CD45RO-CCR7+CD27+CD95- naive CD8+ T cells lacking CXCR3 (TNR3-). The chain combines TRBV29-1 with TRBJ1-2; TCRdb's D call of TRBD1 is untestable without DNA. The TCR originated in a human donor in good health. Some clones in this sample may be carry-over from other donors' samples. This CDR3 reads CSVAGQGSYTF.